These 9 T cell receptor beta chains were sequenced from one sample in a study of identical twins. TCRdb itself ran the 5' RACE reads through MiXCR, one entry per CDR3 protein. The data show 450,000 to 600,000 distinct CDR3 sequences, about a fifth seen once. This sample also appeared in a second study, on yellow fever vaccine responses in identical twins.

The sample consisted of CD4+ T cells sorted from blood. The receptors here all came from a young woman in good health.

V usage is TRBV2 and J usage is TRBJ1-6; maybe TRBD1 (6 bases). The CDR3 loop spans 17 amino acids. Germline CDR1 is SNHLY and CDR2 is FYNNEI. Trimming removed 0 bases from V and 0 bases from J, with 9 bases in between. The DNA of the CDR3 is TGTGCCAGCAGTGAAGCGCAGGGGAGCTCCTATAATTCACCCCTCCACTTT. This sequence encodes CASSEAQGSSYNSPLHF.

The gene calls are TRBV5-5 and TRBJ2-5, with D possibly being TRBD1 (6 bases). This CDR3 is built from 15 residues. Germline assignment: CDR1 SGHKS and CDR2 YYEKEE (reference sequence). Trimming took 4 bases from V and 5 from J, leaving 18 bases between them. The CDR3 loop reads CASSQATGSWETQYF. In nucleotides, the CDR3 is TGTGCCAGCAGCCAGGCTACAGGGTCGTGGGAGACCCAGTACTTC. Combining the CDR3 with reference TRBV5-5 and TRBJ2-5 gives the whole variable domain DAGVTQSPTHLIKTRGQQVTLRCSPISGHKSVSWYQQVLGQGPQFIFQYYEKEERGRGNFPDRFSARQFPNYSSELNVNALLLGDSALYLCASSQATGSWETQYFGPGTRLLVL.

This clonotype appeared once. The chain recombines TRBV2 with TRBJ2-1, with a possible D match to TRBD1 (6 bases). The germline CDR1 and CDR2 sequences are SNHLY and FYNNEI. Trimming left V 8 bases short and J 7 bases short, with 15 bases between. This CDR3 has 13 amino acids. CDR3 sequence (DNA): TGTGCCAGCGCCAGAGCAGGGGAAAATGAGCAGTTCTTC. Encoded protein: CASARAGENEQFF.

This clonotype was counted only a few times. The rearrangement joins TRBV7-8 to TRBJ1-1, with D possibly being TRBD1 (5 bases). V was trimmed by 2 bases and J by 6 bases, leaving 10 bases between them. The length of the CDR3 is 13 residues. CDR1 is SGHVS, CDR2 FQNEAQ, per germline. This CDR3 reads CASSLPDSSEAFF. In nucleotides, the CDR3 is TGTGCCAGCAGCTTACCCGACAGCTCTGAAGCTTTCTTT.

This clonotype has only a few counts. This chain connects TRBV24-1 to TRBJ2-3; perhaps TRBD2 as D (5 bases). The germline V gene has CDR1 KGHDR and CDR2 SFDVKD. The CDR3 is made up of 13 amino acids. V was pared by 7 bases and J by 5 bases, with 12 bases between. Here the CDR3 DNA reads TGTGCCACCAGGGACGGGATGAGAGATACGCAGTATTTT. This codes for CATRDGMRDTQYF.

The chain carries TRBV24-1 and TRBJ2-3; no firm D call. The V end was cut by 5 bases, the J end by 4 bases, with 9 bases between. There are 13 residues in the CDR3. Germline loops: CDR1 KGHDR, CDR2 SFDVKD. CDR3 region: CATSVAVADTQYF. CDR3 nucleotide sequence: TGTGCCACCAGTGTCGCAGTGGCAGATACGCAGTATTTT.

The chain couples TRBV7-8 to TRBJ2-1; 12 positions match TRBD2. The CDR3 runs to 18 residues. V was clipped by 1 base and J by 7 bases; unmatched bases: 11. Germline CDR1 and CDR2: SGHVS and FQNEAQ. The CDR3 sequence: CASSLVGWLAGGRNEQFF. CDR3 bases: TGTGCCAGCAGCTTAGTGGGCTGGCTAGCGGGGGGGCGGAATGAGCAGTTCTTC.

This clonotype was recorded a few times. The chain carries TRBV5-1 and TRBJ2-1; maybe TRBD2 (8 bases). The germline V gene encodes CDR1 SGHRS and CDR2 YFSETQ. The CDR3 length is 15 residues. Deletions cut 4 bases from V and 5 bases from J, with 16 bases between. The CDR3 here is CASSVVAGQHNEQFF. CDR3 sequence (DNA): TGCGCCAGCAGCGTCGTAGCGGGACAGCACAATGAGCAGTTCTTC.

The J gene is TRBJ2-1, the V gene TRBV19, with 10 bases fitting TRBD2. The CDR3 totals 17 residues. In germline, CDR1 is LNHDA, CDR2 SQIVND (reference sequence). J was trimmed by 3 bases and V by 7 bases; bases with no gene match: 12. The CDR3 reads CASNPGSGRADYNEQFF. CDR3 coding DNA: TGTGCCAGTAACCCCGGGAGCGGGAGGGCCGACTACAATGAGCAGTTCTTC.